The subject of this entry is one T cell receptor (beta chain). Its antigen is unidentified. The data were taken from a study of OX40 agonist ivuxolimab in advanced cancers. General study points: At doses 0.1 to 3.0 mg/kg, CD4+ and CD8+ clones expanded.

The table came from immunoSEQ multiplex PCR; TCRdb's copy has only in-frame clones and leaves some out. The data hold some 83,000 clones, with over 85% observed a single time. Germline V CDR1 and CDR2: LGHNT, FRNRAP. V was shortened by 2 bases and J by 1 base, with 8 bases between the two germline ends. This CDR3 is built from 14 residues. The TCR originated in an adult with an advanced solid tumor such as melanoma, head and neck, liver or kidney cancer. This chain joins TRBV12-5 and TRBJ1-1, with D tentatively TRBD1 (6 bases). The sequences come from CD4+ or CD8+ T cells sorted from blood, collected in a trial of the OX40 agonist ivuxolimab. The CDR3 protein is CASGLWGPNTEAFF. DNA for the CDR3: TGTGCTAGTGGTTTGTGGGGGCCGAACACTGAAGCTTTCTTT.